The rows below give T cell receptor beta chains drawn from one sample of a study of metastatic and nonmetastatic thyroid tumors. Using MiXCR, TCRdb re-called clones from the PCR reads. The sample holds some 36,000 clones, approximately 18% seen once. Sequenced material: blood. These TCRs come from a male donor with papillary thyroid cancer or a benign thyroid nodule (not recorded which). Some clones in this sample may be carry-over from other donors' samples. Both conserved end residues are part of each CDR3. Each record gives: D gene, clone size, CDR3 length, J gene, V gene, CDR3 protein, CDR3 DNA. A D gene is named only where the DNA matches it firmly. Clone size is shown for a subset of rows, as once, few, many or a class of expanded clone.

TRBD2	many	15	TRBJ2-1	TRBV14	CASSNWRGGANEQFF	TGTGCCAGCAGCAACTGGCGGGGGGGGGCGAATGAGCAGTTCTTC
NA	NA	12	TRBJ1-1	TRBV20-1	CSAKGSGTEAFF	TGCAGTGCAAAAGGGTCCGGAACTGAAGCTTTCTTT
NA	NA	13	TRBJ2-2	TRBV6-4	CASSDLNTGELFF	TGTGCCAGCAGTGACCTTAACACCGGGGAGCTGTTTTTT
TRBD2	many	19	TRBJ2-2	TRBV6-2/TRBV6-3	CASSYAGGPSFANTGELFF	TGTGCCAGCAGTTACGCGGGAGGGCCATCGTTCGCGAACACCGGGGAGCTGTTTTTT
NA	many	17	TRBJ2-6	TRBV11-2	CASSSSPFGDGANVLTF	TGTGCCAGCAGCTCTTCTCCGTTCGGGGACGGGGCCAACGTCCTGACTTTC
TRBD2	NA	19	TRBJ2-1	TRBV19	CASSPGLAVGRLPYNEQFF	TGTGCCAGTAGTCCTGGACTAGCGGTAGGGCGACTACCCTACAATGAGCAGTTCTTC
NA	medium-sized	14	TRBJ2-5	TRBV27	CASSDWESGETQYF	TGTGCCAGCAGTGACTGGGAGTCAGGAGAGACCCAGTACTTC
NA	NA	14	TRBJ2-1	TRBV11-2	CASSLVASYNEQFF	TGTGCCAGCAGCTTAGTCGCTAGCTACAATGAGCAGTTCTTC
TRBD2	many	15	TRBJ2-3	TRBV4-1	CASSQVGGVTDTQYF	TGCGCCAGCAGCCAAGTGGGAGGGGTTACAGATACGCAGTATTTT
NA	many	16	TRBJ2-5	TRBV19	CASSIGAKLSGETQYF	TGTGCCAGTAGTATAGGGGCTAAACTTAGCGGAGAGACCCAGTACTTC
TRBD2	many	17	TRBJ2-5	TRBV11-2	CASSSWTSGAYQETQYF	TGTGCCAGCAGCTCTTGGACTAGCGGTGCCTACCAAGAGACCCAGTACTTC
TRBD2	many	15	TRBJ2-5	TRBV11-2	CASTRVAGGLETQYF	TGTGCCAGCACCCGTGTGGCGGGGGGGCTAGAGACCCAGTACTTC
TRBD1	many	15	TRBJ1-2	TRBV4-1	CASSQATGWLGGYTF	TGCGCCAGCAGCCAAGCGACAGGGTGGCTGGGAGGCTACACCTTC
NA	medium-sized	14	TRBJ2-7	TRBV6-1	CASSEEGLLYEQYF	TGTGCCAGCAGTGAAGAAGGACTTTTGTACGAGCAGTACTTC
TRBD1	once	13	TRBJ2-5	TRBV2	CASSPWTGETQYF	TGTGCCAGCAGCCCCTGGACAGGGGAGACCCAGTACTTC
NA	many	11	TRBJ1-1	TRBV7-9	CASSYSYGAFF	TGTGCCAGCAGCTACTCCTATGGAGCTTTCTTT
NA	NA	14	TRBJ2-5	TRBV12-3/TRBV12-4	CASSFGGGLETKYF	TGTGCCAGCAGTTTTGGGGGGGGGCTCGAGACCAAGTACTTC
NA	many	15	TRBJ1-4	TRBV20-1	CSARDLTGHNEKLFF	TGCAGTGCTAGAGATCTTACAGGGCATAATGAAAAACTGTTTTTT
TRBD2	many	17	TRBJ2-1	TRBV19	CASSPTSGRDKNNEQFF	TGTGCCAGTAGTCCGACTAGCGGAAGAGACAAAAACAATGAGCAGTTCTTC
NA	many	14	TRBJ2-3	TRBV2	CASIRGGLTDTQYF	TGTGCCAGCATACGTGGCGGACTAACAGATACGCAGTATTTT
NA	NA	15	TRBJ1-5	TRBV20-1	CSARVRVAGVEPQHF	TGCAGTGCTAGAGTTAGGGTAGCGGGGGTCGAGCCCCAGCATTTT
NA	many	14	TRBJ2-5	TRBV19	CASSFGLAQETQYF	TGTGCCAGTAGTTTCGGTTTAGCCCAAGAGACCCAGTACTTC
NA	NA	14	TRBJ2-7	TRBV5-6	CASSPPGRTDEQYF	TGTGCCAGCAGCCCCCCGGGACGGACAGACGAGCAGTACTTC
NA	many	13	TRBJ2-1	TRBV20-1	CSARKTSFNEQFF	TGCAGTGCTCGTAAAACTAGCTTCAATGAGCAGTTCTTC
NA	few	13	TRBJ2-7	TRBV6-1	CASSSTESYEHYF	TGTGCCAGCAGTTCGACAGAGTCCTACGAGCATTACTTC
NA	many	19	TRBJ1-2	TRBV4-3	CASSLPRGSGTKGTYGYTF	TGCGCCAGCAGCCTACCAAGAGGGAGTGGGACAAAGGGAACCTATGGCTACACCTTC
NA	many	15	TRBJ1-6	TRBV27	CASSLKRDGFSPLHF	TGTGCCAGCAGCCTTAAGCGGGACGGGTTTTCACCCCTCCACTTT